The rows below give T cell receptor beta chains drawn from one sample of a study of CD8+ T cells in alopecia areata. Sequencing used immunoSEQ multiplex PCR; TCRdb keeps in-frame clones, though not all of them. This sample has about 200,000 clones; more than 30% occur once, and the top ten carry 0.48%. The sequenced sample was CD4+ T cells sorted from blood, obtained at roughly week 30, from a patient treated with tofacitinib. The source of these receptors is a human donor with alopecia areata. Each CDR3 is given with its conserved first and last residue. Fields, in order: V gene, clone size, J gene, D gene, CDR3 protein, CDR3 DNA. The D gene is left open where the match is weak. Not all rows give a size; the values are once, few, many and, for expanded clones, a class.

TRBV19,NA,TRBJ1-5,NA,CASSAQGPSNQPQHF,TGTGCCAGTAGTGCCCAGGGACCGAGCAATCAGCCCCAGCATTTT
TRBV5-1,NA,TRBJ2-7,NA,CASSPRDLSYEQYF,TGCGCCAGCAGCCCCCGGGACCTCTCCTACGAGCAGTACTTC
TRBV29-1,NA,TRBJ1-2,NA,CSVFRMGGYTF,TGCAGCGTTTTCAGGATGGGTGGCTACACCTTC
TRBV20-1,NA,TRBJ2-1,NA,CSAWRSNEQFF,TGCAGTGCTTGGAGGTCTAATGAGCAGTTCTTC
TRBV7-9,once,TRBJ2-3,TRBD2,CASSLQRGGSTDTQYF,TGTGCCAGCAGCTTGCAGCGGGGGGGCAGCACAGATACGCAGTATTTT
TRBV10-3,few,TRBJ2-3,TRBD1,CANSPSGTGDLDTQYF,TGTGCCAACAGCCCCAGCGGGACAGGGGATTTAGATACGCAGTATTTT
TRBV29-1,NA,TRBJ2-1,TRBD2,CSVGGGSNEQFF,TGCAGCGTTGGGGGCGGGAGTAATGAGCAGTTCTTC
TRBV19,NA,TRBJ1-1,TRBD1,CASRGQENTEAFF,TGTGCCAGTCGCGGACAGGAGAACACTGAAGCTTTCTTT
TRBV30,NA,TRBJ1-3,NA,CAWSRTGFRGNTIYF,TGTGCCTGGAGTAGGACCGGTTTCCGGGGAAACACCATATATTTT
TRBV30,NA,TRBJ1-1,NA,CAWRTGAVTEAFF,TGTGCCTGGAGGACTGGGGCGGTCACTGAAGCTTTCTTT
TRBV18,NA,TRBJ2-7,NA,CASSPGAGLREQYF,TGTGCCAGCTCACCAGGGGCAGGGTTAAGAGAGCAGTACTTC
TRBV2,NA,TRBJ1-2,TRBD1,CASIRQGLLSNGYTF,TGTGCCAGCATACGACAGGGGCTGCTATCCAATGGCTACACCTTC
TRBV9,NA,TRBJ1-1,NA,CASSVEVNTEAFF,TGTGCCAGCAGCGTAGAAGTAAACACTGAAGCTTTCTTT
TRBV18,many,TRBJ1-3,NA,CASTPSGGEMANTIYF,TGTGCCAGCACCCCATCGGGGGGCGAAATGGCGAACACCATATATTTT
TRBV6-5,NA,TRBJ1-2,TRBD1,CASSTGGDGYTF,TGTGCCAGCAGTACAGGGGGCGATGGCTACACCTTC
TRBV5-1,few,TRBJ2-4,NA,CASSLQGPNNIQYF,TGCGCCAGCAGCTTGCAGGGCCCAAACAACATTCAGTACTTC
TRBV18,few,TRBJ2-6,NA,CASSPLGSSGANVLTF,TGTGCCAGCTCACCACTTGGTAGCTCTGGGGCCAACGTCCTGACTTTC
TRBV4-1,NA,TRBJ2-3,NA,CASSQVDLIVTDTQYF,TGCGCCAGCAGCCAAGTAGACCTCATAGTCACGGATACGCAGTATTTT
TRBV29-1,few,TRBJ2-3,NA,CSAQGSTDTQYF,TGCAGCGCCCAGGGAAGCACAGATACGCAGTATTTT
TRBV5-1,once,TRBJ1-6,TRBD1,CASSRGQEQGRSPLHF,TGCGCCAGCAGCCGTGGACAGGAGCAGGGTCGTTCACCCCTCCACTTT
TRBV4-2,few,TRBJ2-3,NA,CASSQDSSGHTDTQYF,TGTGCCAGCAGCCAAGATTCCAGCGGCCATACAGATACGCAGTATTTT
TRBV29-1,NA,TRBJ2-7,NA,CSVEDAQNYEQYF,TGCAGCGTTGAAGATGCACAGAACTACGAGCAGTACTTC
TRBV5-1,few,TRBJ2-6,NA,CASSLAGANVLTF,TGCGCCAGCAGCTTGGCTGGGGCCAACGTCCTGACTTTC
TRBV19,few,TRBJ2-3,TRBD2,CASSIARAGASMDTQYF,TGTGCCAGTAGTATAGCCCGAGCGGGGGCCAGCATGGATACGCAGTATTTT
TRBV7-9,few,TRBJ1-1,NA,CASSFAPLNTEAFF,TGTGCCAGCAGCTTCGCCCCACTTAACACTGAAGCTTTCTTT
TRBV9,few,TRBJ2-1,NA,CASSPLPGGEQFF,TGTGCCAGCAGCCCACTCCCTGGAGGTGAGCAGTTCTTC
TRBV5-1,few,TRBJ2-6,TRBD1,CASSLTGAGANVLTF,TGCGCCAGCAGCCTAACAGGGGCCGGGGCCAACGTCCTGACTTTC
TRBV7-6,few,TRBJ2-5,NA,CASSLVWGSQETQYF,TGTGCCAGCAGCTTAGTTTGGGGGAGCCAAGAGACCCAGTACTTC
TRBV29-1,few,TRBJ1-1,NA,CSVAGRANTEAFF,TGCAGCGTTGCCGGACGGGCTAACACTGAAGCTTTCTTT
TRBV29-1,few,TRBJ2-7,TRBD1,CSARQGYEQYF,TGCAGCGCCCGACAGGGGTACGAGCAGTACTTC
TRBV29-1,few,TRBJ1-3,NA,CSVLTTNTIYF,TGCAGCGTCCTCACTACTAACACCATATATTTT
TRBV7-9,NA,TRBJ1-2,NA,CASSLVPPTGKKVYGYTF,TGTGCCAGCAGCTTAGTCCCCCCAACGGGGAAGAAGGTCTATGGCTACACCTTC
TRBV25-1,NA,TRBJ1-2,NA,CASSDPGSYGYTF,TGTGCCAGCAGTGACCCAGGGAGCTATGGCTACACCTTC
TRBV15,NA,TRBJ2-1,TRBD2,CATSRSMAGGPREQFF,TGTGCCACCAGCAGGTCCATGGCGGGAGGGCCAAGAGAGCAGTTCTTC
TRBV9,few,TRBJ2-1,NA,CASSVGFHEQFF,TGTGCCAGCAGCGTGGGATTCCATGAGCAGTTCTTC
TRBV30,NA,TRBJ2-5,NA,CAWSGRGQETQYF,TGTGCCTGGAGTGGCAGGGGCCAAGAGACCCAGTACTTC
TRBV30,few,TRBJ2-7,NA,CAWSYGSGLYEQYF,TGTGCCTGGAGTTATGGTAGCGGACTCTACGAGCAGTACTTC
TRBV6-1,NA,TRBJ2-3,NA,CASSARLGGTGTQYF,TGTGCCAGCAGTGCTCGACTAGGGGGCACAGGGACGCAGTATTTT
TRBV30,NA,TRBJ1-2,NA,CAYLEMERSGYTF,TGTGCCTACCTCGAGATGGAGAGGTCTGGCTACACCTTC
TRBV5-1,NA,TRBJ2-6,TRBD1,CASMLQGDGANVLTF,TGCGCCAGCATGCTACAGGGGGACGGGGCCAACGTCCTGACTTTC
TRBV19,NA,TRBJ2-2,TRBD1,CASIPGQGVTGELFF,TGTGCCAGTATCCCCGGACAGGGGGTCACCGGGGAGCTGTTTTTT
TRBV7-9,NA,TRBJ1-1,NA,CASSYRDMNTEAFF,TGTGCCAGCAGCTACCGGGACATGAACACTGAAGCTTTCTTT
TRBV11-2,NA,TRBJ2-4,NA,CASSQLQGNIQYF,TGTGCCAGCAGTCAACTGCAGGGGAACATTCAGTACTTC
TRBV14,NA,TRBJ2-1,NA,CASSQDHGGANEQFF,TGTGCCAGCAGCCAAGATCATGGGGGGGCCAATGAGCAGTTCTTC
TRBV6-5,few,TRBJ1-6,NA,CASSEPTATRPLHF,TGTGCCAGCAGTGAACCGACGGCGACTAGACCCCTCCACTTT
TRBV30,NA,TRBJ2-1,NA,CAWSYADSRVLSYNEQFF,TGTGCCTGGAGTTACGCGGACTCGCGGGTACTCTCCTACAATGAGCAGTTCTTC
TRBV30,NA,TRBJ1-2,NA,CAWSDQGHYGYTF,TGTGCCTGGAGCGACCAGGGCCACTATGGCTACACCTTC
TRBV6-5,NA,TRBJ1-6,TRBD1,CASRAGTGGSPLHF,TGTGCCAGCAGAGCCGGGACAGGGGGGTCACCCCTCCACTTT
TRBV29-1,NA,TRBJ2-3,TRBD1,CSVRQGSTDTQYF,TGCAGCGTCCGACAGGGATCCACAGATACGCAGTATTTT
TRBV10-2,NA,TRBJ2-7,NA,CASSPSYEQYF,TGCGCCAGCAGTCCCTCCTACGAGCAGTACTTC
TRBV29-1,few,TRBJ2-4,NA,CSVEVGGKNIQYF,TGCAGCGTTGAAGTAGGGGGAAAAAACATTCAGTACTTC